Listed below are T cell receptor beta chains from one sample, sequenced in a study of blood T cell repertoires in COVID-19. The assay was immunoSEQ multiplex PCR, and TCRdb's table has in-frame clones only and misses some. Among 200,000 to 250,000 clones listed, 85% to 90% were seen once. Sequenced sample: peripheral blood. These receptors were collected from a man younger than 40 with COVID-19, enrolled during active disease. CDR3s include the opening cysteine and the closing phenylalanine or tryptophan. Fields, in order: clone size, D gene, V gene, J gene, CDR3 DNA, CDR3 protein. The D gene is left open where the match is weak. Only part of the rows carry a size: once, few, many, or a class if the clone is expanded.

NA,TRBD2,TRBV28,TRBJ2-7,TGTGCCAGCTTAGGGACTAGCGGGAGAGGAAGTTCCTACGAGCAGTACTTC,CASLGTSGRGSSYEQYF
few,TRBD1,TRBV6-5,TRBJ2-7,TGTGCCAGCAGTTACCGGGGGACAGGGAGCGACGAGCAGTACTTC,CASSYRGTGSDEQYF
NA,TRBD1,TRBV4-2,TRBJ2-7,TGTGCCAGCAGCCCTGCCCAGGGGGCCTACGAGCAGTACTTC,CASSPAQGAYEQYF
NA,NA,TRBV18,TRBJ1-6,TGTGCCAGCTCACCACCGACAGGCCAATGGACCCTCCACTTT,CASSPPTGQWTLHF
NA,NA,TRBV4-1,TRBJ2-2,TGCGCCAGCAGCCAAGTGGGTCGGACTGTGAACACCGGGGAGCTGTTTTTT,CASSQVGRTVNTGELFF
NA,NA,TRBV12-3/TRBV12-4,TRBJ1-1,TGTGCCAGCAGGATGCAGGGGAAAACTGAAGCTTTCTTT,CASRMQGKTEAFF
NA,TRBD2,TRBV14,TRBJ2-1,TGTGCCAGCAGCCAGCCCGGGACTAGTAGACATGAGCAGTTCTTC,CASSQPGTSRHEQFF
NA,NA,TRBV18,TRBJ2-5,TGTGCCAGCTCACCACGGCAGGGGAATCAAGAGACCCAGTACTTC,CASSPRQGNQETQYF
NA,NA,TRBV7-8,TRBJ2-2,TGTGCCAGCAGCTTAGTGCCTAGGGGGGGCACCGGGGAGCTGTTTTTT,CASSLVPRGGTGELFF
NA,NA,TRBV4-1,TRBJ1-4,TGCGCCAGCAGCCAAGCAAACCTAGTTGCAACTAATGAAAAACTGTTTTTT,CASSQANLVATNEKLFF
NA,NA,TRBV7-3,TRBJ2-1,TGTGCCAGCAGTGTAAAAGGAGGGAGCTCCTACAATGAGCAGTTCTTC,CASSVKGGSSYNEQFF
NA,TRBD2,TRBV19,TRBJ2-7,TGTGCCAGTAGTAGAACTAGCGGCTACTCCTACGAGCAGTACTTC,CASSRTSGYSYEQYF
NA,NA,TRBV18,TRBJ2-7,TGTGCCAGCTCACCACCGCCCGGCTACGAGCAGTACTTC,CASSPPPGYEQYF
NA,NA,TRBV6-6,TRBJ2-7,TGTGCCAGCAGTTACGTGAGTATCTACGAGCAGTACTTC,CASSYVSIYEQYF
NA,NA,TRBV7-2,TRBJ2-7,TGTGCCAGCAGCTTAGGCGGGCCCCCTGGCGAGCAGTACTTC,CASSLGGPPGEQYF
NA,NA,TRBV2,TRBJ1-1,TGTGCCAGCAGAGAACAGGGAACAAAGAACACTGAAGCTTTCTTT,CASREQGTKNTEAFF
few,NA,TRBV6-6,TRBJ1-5,TGTGCCAGCAGTTACGCAGGGCAGCATAGCAATCAGCCCCAGCATTTT,CASSYAGQHSNQPQHF
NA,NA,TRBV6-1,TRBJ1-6,TGTGCCAGCAGTGAATTTGACCTCAGGGGTTCCTATAATTCACCCCTCCACTTT,CASSEFDLRGSYNSPLHF
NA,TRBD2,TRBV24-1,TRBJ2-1,TGTGCCACCAGTGACTACGTCCGGACTAGCGGGGCAGGCAGCTCCTACAATGAGCAGTTCTTC,CATSDYVRTSGAGSSYNEQFF
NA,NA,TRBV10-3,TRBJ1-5,TGTGCCAGCAATCCAGGAGGGCAGCAGCCCCAGCATTTT,CASNPGGQQPQHF
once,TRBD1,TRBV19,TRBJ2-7,TGTGCCAGTAGACCGAGGCCGGGACAGGGAAAGCAGTACTTC,CASRPRPGQGKQYF
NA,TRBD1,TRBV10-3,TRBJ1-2,TGTGCCACTTCGTCCGGGACAGGGCGAACTAACTATGGCTACACCTTC,CATSSGTGRTNYGYTF
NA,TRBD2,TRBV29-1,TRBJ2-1,TGCAGCGTTCGGCCGGGACTAGCGGTCCGCTCCTACAATGAGCAGTTCTTC,CSVRPGLAVRSYNEQFF
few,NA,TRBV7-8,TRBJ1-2,TGTGCCAGCAGCCTTGGGGGGGACTATGGCTACACCTTC,CASSLGGDYGYTF
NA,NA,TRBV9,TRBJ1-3,TGTGCCAGCACCCGGACTGATTCTAGAAACACCATATATTTT,CASTRTDSRNTIYF
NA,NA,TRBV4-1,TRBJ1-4,TGCGCCAGCAGCCAACTTCAGGGTCTTGAAAAACTGTTTTTT,CASSQLQGLEKLFF
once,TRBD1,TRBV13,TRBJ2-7,TGTGCCAGCAGATACACTCCACAGGGGGTGGACGAGCAGTACTTC,CASRYTPQGVDEQYF
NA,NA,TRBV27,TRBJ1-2,TGTGCCAGCAGTGACACCAACTATGGCTACACCTTC,CASSDTNYGYTF